This T cell receptor beta chain was identified during a study of T-cell memory formation after mild COVID-19. About the research overall: Largely donor-specific TCR clusters were found. General study results and limits: CD4+ bias marked clones expanding day 15 to 37, unlike balanced contracting clones.

As regards this clonotype: What it binds is unknown.

Libraries for TCRalpha and TCRbeta carried sample barcodes and unique molecular identifiers via 5'RACE. One entry per CDR3 protein, called by TCRdb with MiXCR from the 5' RACE reads. The repertoire has hundreds of thousands of distinct CDR3 sequences, 16% of them found once; the top ten carry approximately 25%. From germline, CDR1 is KGHDR and CDR2 SFDVKD. Trimming cost V 6 bases and J 0 bases, with 11 bases left between them. The CDR3 sequence is 14 residues long. This TCR came from a man between 18 and 29 years old who had mild COVID-19 (a few samples of this study predate the infection). Cell type and time point are not known. This chain connects TRBV24-1 to TRBJ2-7; D is uncertain. Sequenced sample: PBMCs or a T cell subset sorted from them (not recorded which). The CDR3: CATSPGRSSYEQYF. For the CDR3, the DNA is TGTGCCACCAGTCCCGGACGCAGCTCCTACGAGCAGTACTTC.